These T cell receptor beta chains were read from a single sample in a study of PD-1 blockade in classical Hodgkin lymphoma. This table comes from immunoSEQ multiplex PCR, and its TCRdb copy is limited to in-frame clones, with some not included. The sample lists 35,000 to 45,000 clones, about 71% occurring once. The sequences come from peripheral blood mononuclear cells (PBMCs), collected at baseline. These receptors all stem from a human donor with classical Hodgkin lymphoma. Each CDR3 is given with its conserved first and last residue. The size field is filled for only some rows; it gives once, few, many or a size class.

clone size	V gene	CDR3 protein
-	TRBV4-2	CASSQDARGEKLFF
-	TRBV7-2	CASTPGRNIEQYF
-	TRBV10-2	CASSDNRQGIYEQYF
once	TRBV28	CASSFAGGGGAFF
-	TRBV9	CASSRDRGRGDTQYF
-	TRBV14	CASSLTVSGRNPGTTQYF
once	TRBV7-2	CASSPAISDTQYF
-	TRBV6-5	CASSYGVSTEAFF
-	TRBV5-4	CASSSTDSTEAFF
-	TRBV14	CASQREPLYEQYF
-	TRBV21-1	CASSTPRERGEYNEQFF
-	TRBV5-6	CASSLMETSEAFF
-	TRBV25-1	CASSEDRAQANYGYTF
-	TRBV4-3	CASSRSARGAVSEAFF
-	TRBV7-2	CASSLPGRINQPQHF
-	TRBV10-3	CAISGGAEVSPLHF
-	TRBV27	CASSLSVRRGDTQYF
few	TRBV19	CASSSALAGLETQYF
-	TRBV19	CASSIEGRWSETQYF
-	TRBV18	CASSPQGQGGNEQYF
-	TRBV30	CAWDPGHNEKLFF
-	TRBV9	CASSLLPGRSTVGNEQFF
few	TRBV7-9	CASSSPRSSDKNIQYF
-	TRBV15	CATSRPGGVSYNEQFF
-	TRBV4-1	CASSQDEGRWGSEAFF
medium-sized	TRBV6-1	CASSERDSEANEQFF
-	TRBV7-9	CASSLDTQYF